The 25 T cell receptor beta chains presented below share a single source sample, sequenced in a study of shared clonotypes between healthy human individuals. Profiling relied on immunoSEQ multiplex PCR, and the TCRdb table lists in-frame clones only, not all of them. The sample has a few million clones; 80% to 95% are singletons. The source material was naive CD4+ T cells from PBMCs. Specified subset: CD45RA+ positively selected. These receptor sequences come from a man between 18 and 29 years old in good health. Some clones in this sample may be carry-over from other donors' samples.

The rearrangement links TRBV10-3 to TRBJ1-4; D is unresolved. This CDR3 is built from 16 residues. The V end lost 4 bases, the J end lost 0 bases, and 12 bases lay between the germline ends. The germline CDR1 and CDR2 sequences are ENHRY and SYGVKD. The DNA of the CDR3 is TGTGCCATCAGTGTTAGGGCCGCCGCAACTAATGAAAAACTGTTTTTT. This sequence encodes CAISVRAAATNEKLFF.

CDR3 bases: TGTGCCAGCAGCCCCCGGGGCCCTGGGGGAGATGAGCAGTACTTC. As protein: CASSPRGPGGDEQYF. The chain carries TRBV9 and TRBJ2-7; either TRBD1 or TRBD2 may supply D (5 bases each). CDR1 is SGDLS and CDR2 is YYNGEE in the germline V gene. V gave up 4 bases and J gave up 7 bases, with 21 bases separating them. The CDR3 loop spans 15 amino acids.

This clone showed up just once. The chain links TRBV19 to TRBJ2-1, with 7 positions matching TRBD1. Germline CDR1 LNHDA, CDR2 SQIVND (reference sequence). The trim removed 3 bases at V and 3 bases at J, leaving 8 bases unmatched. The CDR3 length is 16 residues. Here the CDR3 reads CASSMAQRQGYNEQFF. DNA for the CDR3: TGTGCCAGTAGTATGGCCCAAAGACAGGGCTACAATGAGCAGTTCTTC.

Written as DNA, the CDR3 is TGTGCCAGCAGAGGACTCCTAAGGGGGTATGGGGAGCTGTTTTTT. Translating gives CASRGLLRGYGELFF. The gene calls are TRBV2 and TRBJ2-2; a possible D gene is TRBD1 (6 bases). This CDR3 region has 15 residues. Trimming left V 6 bases short and J 8 bases short, with 19 bases between. Germline assignment: CDR1 SNHLY and CDR2 FYNNEI. Full variable domain (missing parts from reference TRBV2 and TRBJ2-2): EPEVTQTPSHQVTQMGQEVILRCVPISNHLYFYWYRQILGQKVEFLVSFYNNEISEKSEIFDDQFSVERPDGSNFTLKIRSTKLEDSAMYFCASRGLLRGYGELFFGEGSRLTVL.

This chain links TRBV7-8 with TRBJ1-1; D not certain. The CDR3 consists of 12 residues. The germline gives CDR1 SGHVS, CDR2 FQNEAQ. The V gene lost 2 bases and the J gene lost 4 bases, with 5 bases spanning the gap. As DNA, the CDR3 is TGTGCCAGCAGCTTATCTCCCACTGAAGCTTTCTTT. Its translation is CASSLSPTEAFF.

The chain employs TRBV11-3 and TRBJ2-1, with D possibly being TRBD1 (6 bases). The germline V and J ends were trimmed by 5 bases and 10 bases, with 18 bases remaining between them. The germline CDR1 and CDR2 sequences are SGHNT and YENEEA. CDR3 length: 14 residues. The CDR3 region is CASSPGTGHEEQFF. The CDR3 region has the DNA TGTGCCAGCAGCCCTGGTACAGGGCACGAGGAGCAGTTCTTC.

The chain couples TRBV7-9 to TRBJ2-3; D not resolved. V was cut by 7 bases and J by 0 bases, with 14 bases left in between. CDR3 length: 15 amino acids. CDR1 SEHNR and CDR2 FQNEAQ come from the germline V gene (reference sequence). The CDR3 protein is CASIYSITSTDTQYF. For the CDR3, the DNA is TGTGCCAGCATCTACTCTATCACTAGCACAGATACGCAGTATTTT.

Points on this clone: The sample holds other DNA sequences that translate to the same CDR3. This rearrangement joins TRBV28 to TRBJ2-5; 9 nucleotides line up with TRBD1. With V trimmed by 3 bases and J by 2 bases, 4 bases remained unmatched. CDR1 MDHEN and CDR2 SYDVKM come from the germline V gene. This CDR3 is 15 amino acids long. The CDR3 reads CASSFWTGEQETQYF. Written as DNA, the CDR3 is TGTGCCAGCAGTTTTTGGACAGGGGAACAAGAGACCCAGTACTTC.

The CDR3 bases are TGTGCCTGGAGGGCGGGAGGGTCCCATTACGAGCAGTTCTTC. Translation gives CAWRAGGSHYEQFF. The rearrangement joins TRBV30 to TRBJ2-1; the match to TRBD2 covers 9 bases. In germline, CDR1 is GTSNPN, CDR2 SVGIG (reference sequence). This CDR3 has 14 amino acids. J was trimmed by 10 bases and V by 3 bases; bases with no gene match: 10.

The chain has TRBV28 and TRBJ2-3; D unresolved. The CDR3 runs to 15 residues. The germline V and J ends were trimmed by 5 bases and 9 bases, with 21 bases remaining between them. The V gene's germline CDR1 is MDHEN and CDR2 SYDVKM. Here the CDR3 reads CASSPILGRTRTQYF. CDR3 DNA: TGTGCCAGCAGTCCCATCTTGGGCAGAACGAGAACGCAGTATTTT.

The CDR3 DNA reads TGTGCCTGGAGTGCCCTAGGGTACACGCAGTATTTT. Translation: CAWSALGYTQYF. The rearrangement joins TRBV30 to TRBJ2-3; no clear D. The V end lost 1 base, the J end lost 9 bases, and 11 bases lay between the germline ends. Germline V lookup: CDR1 GTSNPN, CDR2 SVGIG (reference sequence). The CDR3 loop spans 12 amino acids. The complete variable domain, with remaining parts taken from reference TRBV30 and TRBJ2-3, reads SQTIHQWPATLVQPVGSPLSLECTVEGTSNPNLYWYRQAAGRGLQLLFYSVGIGQISSEVPQNLSASRPQDRQFILSSKKLLLSDSGFYLCAWSALGYTQYFGPGTRLTVL.

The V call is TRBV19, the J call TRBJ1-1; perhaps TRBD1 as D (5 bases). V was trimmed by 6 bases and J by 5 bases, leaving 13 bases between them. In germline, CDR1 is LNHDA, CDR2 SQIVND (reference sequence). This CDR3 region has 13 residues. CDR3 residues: CASRPPRGTEAFF. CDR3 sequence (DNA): TGTGCCAGTAGACCACCCCGGGGGACTGAAGCTTTCTTT.

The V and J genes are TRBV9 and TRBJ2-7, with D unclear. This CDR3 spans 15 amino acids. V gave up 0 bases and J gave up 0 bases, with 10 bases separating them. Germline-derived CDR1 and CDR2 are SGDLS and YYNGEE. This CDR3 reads CASSVGPLTSYEQYF. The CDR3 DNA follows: TGTGCCAGCAGCGTAGGGCCGCTGACCTCCTACGAGCAGTACTTC. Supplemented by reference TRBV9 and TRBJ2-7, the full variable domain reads DSGVTQTPKHLITATGQRVTLRCSPRSGDLSVYWYQQSLDQGLQFLIQYYNGEERAKGNILERFSAQQFPDLHSELNLSSLELGDSALYFCASSVGPLTSYEQYFGPGTRLTVT.

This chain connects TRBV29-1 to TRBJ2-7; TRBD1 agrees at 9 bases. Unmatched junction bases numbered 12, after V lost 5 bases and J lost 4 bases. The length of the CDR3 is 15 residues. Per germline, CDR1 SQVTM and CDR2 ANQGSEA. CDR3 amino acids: CSVTPRTGAKYEQYF. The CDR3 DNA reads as TGCAGCGTTACGCCGCGGACAGGGGCGAAGTACGAGCAGTACTTC.

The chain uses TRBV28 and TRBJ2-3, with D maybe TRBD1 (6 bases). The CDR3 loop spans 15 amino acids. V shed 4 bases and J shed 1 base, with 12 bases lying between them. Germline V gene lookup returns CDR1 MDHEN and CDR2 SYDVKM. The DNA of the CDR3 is TGTGCCAGCAGTTACCGGACAGAGGGCACAGATACGCAGTATTTT. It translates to CASSYRTEGTDTQYF.

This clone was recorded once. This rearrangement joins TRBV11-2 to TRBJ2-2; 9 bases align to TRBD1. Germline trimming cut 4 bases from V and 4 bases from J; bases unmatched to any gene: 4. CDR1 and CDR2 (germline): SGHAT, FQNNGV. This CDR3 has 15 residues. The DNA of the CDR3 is TGTGCCAGCAGCTGGGGGACAGGGAGCACCGGGGAGCTGTTTTTT. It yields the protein CASSWGTGSTGELFF.

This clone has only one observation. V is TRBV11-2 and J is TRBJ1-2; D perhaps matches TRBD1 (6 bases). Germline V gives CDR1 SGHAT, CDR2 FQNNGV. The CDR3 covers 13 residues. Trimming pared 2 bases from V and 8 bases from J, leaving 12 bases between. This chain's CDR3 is CASSLIGGDGYTF. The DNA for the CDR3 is TGTGCCAGCAGCTTAATAGGGGGTGACGGCTACACCTTC.

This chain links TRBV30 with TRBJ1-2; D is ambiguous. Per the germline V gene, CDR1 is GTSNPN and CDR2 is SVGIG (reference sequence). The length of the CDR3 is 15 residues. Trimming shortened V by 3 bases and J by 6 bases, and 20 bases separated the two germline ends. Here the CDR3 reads CAWSPRLEEVDGYTF. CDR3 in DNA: TGTGCCTGGAGCCCTCGCCTTGAGGAAGTCGATGGCTACACCTTC.

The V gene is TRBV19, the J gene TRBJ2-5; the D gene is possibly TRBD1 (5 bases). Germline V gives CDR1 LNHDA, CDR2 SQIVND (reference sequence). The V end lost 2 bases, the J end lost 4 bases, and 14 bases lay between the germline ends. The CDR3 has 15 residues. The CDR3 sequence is CASSILGQTGETQYF. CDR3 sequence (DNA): TGTGCCAGTAGTATACTGGGGCAGACGGGAGAGACCCAGTACTTC.

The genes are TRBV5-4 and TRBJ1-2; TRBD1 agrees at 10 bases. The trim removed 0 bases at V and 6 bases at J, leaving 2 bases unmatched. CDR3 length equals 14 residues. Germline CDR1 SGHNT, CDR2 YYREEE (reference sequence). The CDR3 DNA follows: TGTGCCAGCAGCTTGGGGGGGACAGGGGATGGCTACACCTTC. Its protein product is CASSLGGTGDGYTF.

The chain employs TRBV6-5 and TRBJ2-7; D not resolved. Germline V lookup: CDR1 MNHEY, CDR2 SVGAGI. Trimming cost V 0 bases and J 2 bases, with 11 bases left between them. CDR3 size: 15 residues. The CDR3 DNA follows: TGTGCCAGCAGTTACTCGTACCGGAGCACCTACGAGCAGTACTTC. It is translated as CASSYSYRSTYEQYF.

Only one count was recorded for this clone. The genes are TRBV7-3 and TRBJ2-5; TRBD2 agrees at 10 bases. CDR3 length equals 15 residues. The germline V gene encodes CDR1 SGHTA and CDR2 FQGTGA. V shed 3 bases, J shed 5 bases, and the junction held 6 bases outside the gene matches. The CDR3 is CASSFTGLAFETQYF. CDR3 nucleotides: TGTGCCAGCAGCTTCACGGGACTAGCGTTCGAGACCCAGTACTTC.

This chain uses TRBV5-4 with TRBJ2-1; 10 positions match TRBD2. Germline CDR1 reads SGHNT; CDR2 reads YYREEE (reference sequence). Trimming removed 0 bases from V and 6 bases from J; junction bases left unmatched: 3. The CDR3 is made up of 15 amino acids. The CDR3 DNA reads TGTGCCAGCAGCTTGGGGTCTAGCGGGAGCAATGAGCAGTTCTTC. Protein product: CASSLGSSGSNEQFF.

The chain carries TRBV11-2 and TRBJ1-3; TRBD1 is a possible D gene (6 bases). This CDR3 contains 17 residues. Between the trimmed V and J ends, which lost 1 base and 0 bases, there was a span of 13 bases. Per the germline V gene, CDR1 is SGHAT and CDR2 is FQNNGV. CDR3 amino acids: CASSLVRDTGSGNTIYF. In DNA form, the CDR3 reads TGTGCCAGCAGCTTAGTAAGGGACACCGGCTCTGGAAACACCATATATTTT.

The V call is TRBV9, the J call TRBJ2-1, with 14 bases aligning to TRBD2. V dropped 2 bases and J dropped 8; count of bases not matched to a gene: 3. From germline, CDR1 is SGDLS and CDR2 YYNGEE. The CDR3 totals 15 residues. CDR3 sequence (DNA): TGTGCCAGCAGCGTGGGACTAGCGGGAGAATATGAGCAGTTCTTC. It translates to CASSVGLAGEYEQFF. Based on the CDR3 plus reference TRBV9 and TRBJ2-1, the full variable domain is DSGVTQTPKHLITATGQRVTLRCSPRSGDLSVYWYQQSLDQGLQFLIQYYNGEERAKGNILERFSAQQFPDLHSELNLSSLELGDSALYFCASSVGLAGEYEQFFGPGTRLTVL.